The present entry profiles one T cell receptor (beta chain) with its context. Its antigen is undetermined. Sequencing was performed with immunoSEQ multiplex PCR; in TCRdb, only in-frame clones are kept and a portion is missing. The table includes 80,000 to 100,000 clones, just over 85% detected once. These data come from a study of T cell responses to AZD1222 COVID-19 vaccine. For the study at large: Pooling covered second doses at about 4 or about 12 weeks.

Study-wide points: Targeting of unmutated variant regions was reportedly seen in nearly half of spike-specific TCRs. A mostly white British donor set with more females was recruited, and clonal diversity was possibly underestimated.

The CDR3 has 16 amino acids. Germline assignment: CDR1 LNHNV and CDR2 YYDKDF (reference sequence). The V gene end was trimmed by 6 bases and the J gene end by 1 base; junction bases not matched to a gene: 5. The chain employs TRBV15 and TRBJ2-1; TRBD2 aligns across 11 bases. This specimen consisted of peripheral blood, obtained on day 0 of AZD1222 vaccination. The clonotype was recovered from an adult in good health. The DNA of the CDR3 is TGTGCCACCAGTCTTCCTAGCGGGAGGTCCTACAATGAGCAGTTCTTC. The encoded protein is CATSLPSGRSYNEQFF.